These 3 T cell receptor beta chains were sequenced from one sample in a study of blood T cell repertoires in COVID-19. Only in-frame clones appear in the TCRdb table, and some are missing; sequencing was by immunoSEQ multiplex PCR. The sample contains approximately 220,000 clones, around 82% of which appear only once. Material for sequencing was PBMCs or T cells enriched from blood (not recorded which). All receptors derive from a woman aged 50 to 60 who had been exposed to COVID-19.

This chain links TRBV5-1 with TRBJ2-1; a weak D match, TRBD2 (6 bases). CDR1 is SGHRS, CDR2 YFSETQ, per germline. Trimming pared 4 bases from V and 8 bases from J, leaving 16 bases between. The CDR3 extends over 14 amino acids. In DNA form, the CDR3 reads TGCGCCAGCAGCCTCGGGGGATTCGTAGATGAGCAGTTCTTC. It encodes CASSLGGFVDEQFF.

The rearrangement links TRBV3-1 (or the pseudogene TRBV3-2) to TRBJ1-4; D is possibly TRBD1 (5 bases). The ends were cut back, 4 bases at V and 8 bases at J, with 14 bases in the middle. The germline V gene encodes CDR1 LGHDT and CDR2 YNNKEL (reference sequence). CDR3 size: 14 residues. The CDR3: CASSPSGGKEKLFF. CDR3 nucleotide sequence: TGTGCCAGCAGCCCTTCGGGGGGGAAAGAAAAACTGTTTTTT.

V is TRBV29-1 and J is TRBJ2-1; D is unclear. The CDR3 totals 11 residues. Germline assignment: CDR1 SQVTM and CDR2 ANQGSEA. With 4 bases removed from V and 5 bases from J, the gap between germline ends came to 6 bases. The CDR3 protein is CSVGANNEQFF. CDR3 nucleotides: TGCAGCGTTGGGGCCAACAATGAGCAGTTCTTC.